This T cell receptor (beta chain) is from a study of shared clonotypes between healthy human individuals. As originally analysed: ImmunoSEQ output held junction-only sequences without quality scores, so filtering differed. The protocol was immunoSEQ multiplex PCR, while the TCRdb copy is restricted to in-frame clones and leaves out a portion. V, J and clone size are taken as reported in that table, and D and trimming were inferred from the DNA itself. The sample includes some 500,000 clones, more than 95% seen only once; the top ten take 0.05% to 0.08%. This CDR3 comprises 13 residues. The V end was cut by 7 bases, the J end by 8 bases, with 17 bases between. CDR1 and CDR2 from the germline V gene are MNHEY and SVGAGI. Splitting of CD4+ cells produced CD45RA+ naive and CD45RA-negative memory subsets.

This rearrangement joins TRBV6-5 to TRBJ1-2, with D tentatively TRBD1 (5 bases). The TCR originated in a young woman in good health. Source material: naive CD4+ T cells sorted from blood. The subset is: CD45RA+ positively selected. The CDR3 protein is CASTVGRGGGYTF. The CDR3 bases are TGTGCCAGCACCGTGGGAAGGGGAGGGGGCTACACCTTC.